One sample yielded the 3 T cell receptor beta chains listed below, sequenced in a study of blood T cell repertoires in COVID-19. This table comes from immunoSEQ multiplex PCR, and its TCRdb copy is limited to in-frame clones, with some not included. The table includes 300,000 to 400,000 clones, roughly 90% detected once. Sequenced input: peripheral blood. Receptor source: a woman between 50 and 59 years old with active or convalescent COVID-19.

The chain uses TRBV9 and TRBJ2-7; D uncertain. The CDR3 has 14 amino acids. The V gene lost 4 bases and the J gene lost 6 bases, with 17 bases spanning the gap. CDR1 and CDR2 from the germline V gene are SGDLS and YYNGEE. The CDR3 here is CASSPRMSLGEQYF. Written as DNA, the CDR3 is TGTGCCAGCAGCCCCAGGATGTCCCTGGGCGAGCAGTACTTC. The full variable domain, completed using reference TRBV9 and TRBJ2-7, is DSGVTQTPKHLITATGQRVTLRCSPRSGDLSVYWYQQSLDQGLQFLIQYYNGEERAKGNILERFSAQQFPDLHSELNLSSLELGDSALYFCASSPRMSLGEQYFGPGTRLTVT.

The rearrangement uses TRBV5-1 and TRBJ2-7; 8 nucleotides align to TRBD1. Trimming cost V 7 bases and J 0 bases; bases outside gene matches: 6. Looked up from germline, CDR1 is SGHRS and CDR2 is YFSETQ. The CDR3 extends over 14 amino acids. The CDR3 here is CASYPGQASYEQYF. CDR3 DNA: TGCGCCAGCTACCCGGGACAGGCCTCCTACGAGCAGTACTTC.

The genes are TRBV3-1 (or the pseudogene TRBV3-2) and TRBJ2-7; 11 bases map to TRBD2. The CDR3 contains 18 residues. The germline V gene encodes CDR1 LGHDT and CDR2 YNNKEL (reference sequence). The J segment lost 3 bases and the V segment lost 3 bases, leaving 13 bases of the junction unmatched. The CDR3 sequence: CASSHSSGRTIRGYEQYF. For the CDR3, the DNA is TGTGCCAGCAGCCACTCTAGCGGGAGGACAATTCGCGGCTACGAGCAGTACTTC.